The subject of this entry is one T cell receptor beta chain. These data belong to a study of blood T cell repertoires in COVID-19. Trimming cost V 6 bases and J 4 bases; bases outside gene matches: 6. The CDR3 length is 14 residues. Germline lookup yields CDR1 MNHEY and CDR2 SVGAGI. Original handling: By means of reference gene primer amplification, nucleated cell counts were estimated. The protocol was immunoSEQ multiplex PCR, while the TCRdb copy is restricted to in-frame clones and leaves out a portion. V and J calls plus clone size are reproduced from that table; the DNA served to infer D and trimming. The repertoire holds about 200,000 clones, with about 85% as singletons.

The chain carries TRBV6-5 and TRBJ1-5; 7 positions match TRBD1. The source of this sequence is an elderly woman with acute or convalescent COVID-19. Material: peripheral blood. The CDR3 bases are TGTGCCAGCAGGACCTCGACAGGGAATCAGCCCCAGCATTTT. It yields the protein CASRTSTGNQPQHF.